Sequencing of this TCR beta chain was carried out in a study of shared clonotypes between healthy human individuals (dated by TCRdb to about 2020). With respect to the entire study: The cohort included three men and two women between 18 and 49 years of age. To increase sequencing depth and limit assay-specific biases, TCR repertoire library preparation and sequencing were carried out by different laboratories using diverse techniques. To estimate repertoire size and how much clonotypes are shared between individuals, the study performed deep sequencing of blood TCR repertoires from roughly five healthy adults. Per donor, leukapheresis produced somewhere between about 0.9 and 9 billion PBMCs. For each donor, CD4 naive and CD4 memory were each given three plates, CD8 naive was given two plates, and CD8 memory was given one plate. Study-wide findings and limitations: Naive subsets generally had larger estimated clonotype richness than memory subsets did. Based on pairwise subsampling, the degree of clonotype sharing among donors was expected to be affected by sequencing depth. Sampling was restricted to blood, and TCR repertoires in tissue are likely to differ from TCR repertoires in blood. Roughly 5% of naive CD4, 3.5% of naive CD8, 2.3% of memory CD4, and over 0.35% of memory CD8 clonotypes were shared across a handful of donors. Even with the large sequencing depth, rarefaction of the sorted-subset datasets indicated that sequencing was incomplete. Compared with non-shared clonotypes, the clonotypes found in all four sorted-subset donors had higher generation probabilities. Because the study included a small number of donors, the genetic and exposure-history diversity represented was limited.

Using the deep immunoSEQ assay, TCR CDR3 regions were amplified from genomic DNA by multiplex PCR. For each cell subset, the extracted genomic DNA was distributed evenly across all wells of several immunoSEQ 96-well plates, and each plate served as one replicate. For sorted subsets, roughly 200 ng genomic DNA, equal to about 30,000 T cell genomes, was loaded into each replicate PCR. Purified libraries were quantified with a Qubit 3.0 fluorometer, sized on a Bioanalyzer 2100, and re-quantified with the KAPA Library Quantification kit. A separate single-read 150-cycle Illumina NextSeq 550 flow cell was used to sequence each immunoSEQ 96-well plate. In the authors' own workflow: The immunoSEQ output contained only junctional sequences without quality scores, so filtering could not match that applied to full-length reads. To assign V/J genes and CDR3, sequences were annotated against IMGT germline references using PyIR, a Python wrapper for IgBLAST v1.9. Reads were removed for weak V/J assignments (E-value above 1e-6), missing CDR3, stop codons, out-of-frame junctions, or ambiguous translated residues. V3J clonotypes were defined by identical inferred V gene, J gene, and CDR3 amino acid sequence. Percentage overlap between repertoires was computed as shared unique clonotypes divided by the size of the smaller repertoire. RTK rarefaction, the Chao1 estimator, and Recon v2.1 estimates of unobserved clonotypes were used to assess repertoire richness. Generation probabilities were computed with OLGA for all TCRbeta clonotypes obtained by the gDNA method from several donors. TCRdb limited this immuneACCESS table to in-frame rearrangements with V and J called. A share of clones is missing; checked studies link under half to unresolved V genes, and the rest is unexplained. The D gene and trimming were derived from the DNA, and the V and J assignments and clone size from that table. This sample holds about 2.5 million clones; less than 95% were observed only once. The top ten clonotypes cover more than 0.35% of the sample.

To note about this clone: The specificity of this receptor is unknown. The input lacks base qualities; no much larger clone sits a single base away.

Donors were healthy HIV-negative adults with no recently reported acute infections or vaccinations. Every donor was a Caucasian adult living in Nashville, Tennessee, USA. CD4+ T cells were enriched through magnetic negative selection, after which naive cells were positively selected on CD45RA and the remaining negative fraction served as the memory subset. Blood was obtained by leukapheresis, after which PBMCs were separated by Ficoll-Histopaque density gradient centrifugation and cryopreserved in liquid nitrogen vapor phase. Purity and quantity of every magnetically sorted T cell population were checked by analytical flow cytometry. Genomic DNA was isolated from every sorted fraction and measured by UV absorbance on a Nanodrop 2000c. CDR1 and CDR2, per the germline V gene (reference sequence), are LNHNV and YYDKDF. Relative to germline, V is 1 base shorter and J is 2 bases shorter, with 11 bases between their ends. The CDR3 numbers 15 residues from cysteine through phenylalanine. The only DNA kept is the CDR3, 45 bases in frame from the first base.

Sequences were obtained from naive CD4+ T cells from PBMCs. According to the study, the label for this sample's cell subset or site signals: CD45RA+ positively selected. This TCR derives from a man aged 18 to 29 in good health. Some clones in this sample may be carry-over from other donors' samples. Here the chain combines TRBV15 and TRBJ2-5; the D segment could be TRBD1, given 5 matching bases. The CDR3 protein is CATSRGPGFQETQYF. The nucleotide sequence reads TGTGCCACCAGCAGAGGACCAGGGTTTCAAGAGACCCAGTACTTC.